One and the same sample provided the 20 T cell receptor beta chains below, sequenced in a study of technical replicates of blood from a few donors. The data were produced by immunoSEQ multiplex PCR, yet TCRdb's version contains in-frame clones alone and is incomplete. Of roughly 71,000 clones detected, around 90% appear once; the ten largest clones hold approximately 0.36%. The sample was T cells isolated from PBMCs. These receptors originate from a human donor in good health.

The chain joins TRBV28 to TRBJ1-5; D is ambiguous. Trimming took 1 base from V and 5 from J, leaving 12 bases between them. The germline V gene has CDR1 MDHEN and CDR2 SYDVKM. The CDR3 length is 15 residues. CDR3 amino acids: CASSLSLESYQPQHF. The CDR3 DNA sequence: TGTGCCAGCAGTTTATCCCTAGAGTCTTATCAGCCCCAGCATTTT.

This clone was seen a single time. The chain combines TRBV2 with TRBJ2-1; D ambiguous. CDR3 size: 11 residues. Germline-derived CDR1 and CDR2 are SNHLY and FYNNEI. The V end was cut by 6 bases, the J end by 5 bases, with 5 bases between. The CDR3 DNA sequence: TGTGCCAGCAGCTACGACAATGAGCAGTTCTTC. Protein product: CASSYDNEQFF. The full variable domain, rest sourced from reference TRBV2 and TRBJ2-1, is EPEVTQTPSHQVTQMGQEVILRCVPISNHLYFYWYRQILGQKVEFLVSFYNNEISEKSEIFDDQFSVERPDGSNFTLKIRSTKLEDSAMYFCASSYDNEQFFGPGTRLTVL.

This sequence joins TRBV7-2 and TRBJ2-5; tentative D call: TRBD2 (5 bases). The CDR3 is 14 amino acids. The germline gives CDR1 SGHTA, CDR2 FQGNSA. Trimming took 3 bases from V and 5 from J, leaving 13 bases between them. CDR3 in amino acids: CASSFRGSGETQYF. In nucleotides, the CDR3 is TGTGCCAGCAGCTTTCGGGGATCCGGCGAGACCCAGTACTTC.

The rearrangement links TRBV18 to TRBJ2-5, with TRBD2 identical over 11 bases. CDR3 length: 16 residues. After removal of 6 bases from V and 0 bases from J, the junction contained 6 bases not matched to a gene. Germline CDR1 is KGHSH and CDR2 is LQKENI. The CDR3 is CASSVLAGGHQETQYF. The CDR3 DNA reads TGTGCCAGCTCCGTGTTAGCGGGAGGGCACCAAGAGACCCAGTACTTC.

The chain has TRBV6-1 and TRBJ1-2; no firm D call. The CDR3 is 15 amino acids. Germline V lookup: CDR1 MNHNS, CDR2 SASEGT. V dropped 0 bases and J dropped 2 bases, with 10 bases sitting between them. The CDR3 protein is CASSEARVLNYGYTF. CDR3 coding DNA: TGTGCCAGCAGTGAAGCGAGGGTTTTGAACTATGGCTACACCTTC.

The CDR3 protein is CASGLVQVTGGGNEQFF. The CDR3 region has the DNA TGTGCTAGTGGTTTGGTACAGGTGACAGGGGGTGGTAATGAGCAGTTCTTC. V gene TRBV12-5 combines with J gene TRBJ2-1, with TRBD1 matching over 9 bases. Looked up from germline, CDR1 is LGHNT and CDR2 is FRNRAP. Trimming cost V 0 bases and J 7 bases; bases outside gene matches: 10. This CDR3 has 17 residues. Combining the CDR3 with reference TRBV12-5 and TRBJ2-1 gives the whole variable domain DARVTQTPRHKVTEMGQEVTMRCQPILGHNTVFWYRQTMMQGLELLAYFRNRAPLDDSGMPKDRFSAEMPDATLATLKIQPSEPRDSAVYFCASGLVQVTGGGNEQFFGPGTRLTVL.

The chain carries TRBV29-1 and TRBJ1-2; possibly TRBD1 for D (5 bases). The CDR3 totals 11 residues. Germline V CDR1 and CDR2: SQVTM, ANQGSEA. V lost 3 bases, J lost 5 bases, and 7 bases lay in between. The DNA for the CDR3 is TGCAGCGTTGACGGGGGATATGGCTACACCTTC. As protein: CSVDGGYGYTF.

In its sample, this clone was seen a few times. J is TRBJ1-1 and V is TRBV15; D is perhaps TRBD1 (5 bases). Germline lookup yields CDR1 LNHNV and CDR2 YYDKDF (reference sequence). V dropped 0 bases and J dropped 4 bases, with 15 bases sitting between them. This CDR3 comprises 16 residues. CDR3 residues: CATSRDRTWGGTEAFF. In DNA, the CDR3 is TGTGCCACCAGCAGAGATAGAACCTGGGGCGGCACTGAAGCTTTCTTT. Supplemented by reference TRBV15 and TRBJ1-1, the full variable domain reads DAMVIQNPRYQVTQFGKPVTLSCSQTLNHNVMYWYQQKSSQAPKLLFHYYDKDFNNEADTPDNFQSRRPNTSFCFLDIRSPGLGDTAMYLCATSRDRTWGGTEAFFGQGTRLTVV.

This sequence joins TRBV7-8 and TRBJ2-1, with D possibly matching TRBD2 (5 bases). Germline lookup yields CDR1 SGHVS and CDR2 FQNEAQ. The CDR3 sequence is 16 residues long. Trimming removed 4 bases at V and 0 bases at J, with 13 bases between. The CDR3 nucleotides are TGTGCCAGCAGCTCGGACGCGGGTAGCTCCTACAATGAGCAGTTCTTC. This encodes CASSSDAGSSYNEQFF.

This chain uses TRBV6-5 with TRBJ2-7, with TRBD2 as a possible D gene (6 bases). The CDR3 contains 13 residues. V was pared by 4 bases and J by 3 bases, with 10 bases between. Germline V CDR1 and CDR2: MNHEY, SVGAGI. The chain's CDR3 is CASSLGGIYEQYF. CDR3 nucleotides: TGTGCCAGCAGTTTGGGGGGAATCTACGAGCAGTACTTC.

V and J are TRBV4-3 and TRBJ2-1; no definite D call. Germline values: CDR1 LGHNA, CDR2 YSLEER. This CDR3 is built from 16 residues. With 0 bases removed from V and 6 bases from J, the gap between germline ends came to 15 bases. CDR3 region: CASSQDRASPANEQFF. The CDR3 DNA follows: TGCGCCAGCAGCCAAGATCGCGCTAGTCCCGCCAATGAGCAGTTCTTC.

The chain couples TRBV25-1 to TRBJ1-1; the D is unclear. The V and J ends lost 5 bases and 0 bases respectively, with 10 bases between them. The germline gives CDR1 MGHDK, CDR2 SYGVNS. The CDR3 has 14 amino acids. The CDR3, as DNA: TGTGCCAGCAGTCCCCGGGGTTTGAACACTGAAGCTTTCTTT. Its protein is CASSPRGLNTEAFF.

This chain links TRBV4-1 with TRBJ2-5, with 8 bases identical to TRBD1. This CDR3 has 14 amino acids. From germline, CDR1 is MGHRA and CDR2 YSYEKL. The V gene end was trimmed by 3 bases and the J gene end by 5 bases; junction bases not matched to a gene: 5. The CDR3 reads CASSQRQGRETQYF. In DNA form, the CDR3 reads TGCGCCAGCAGCCAGCGACAGGGGCGTGAGACCCAGTACTTC.

This clone was seen more than once but under ten times. This rearrangement joins TRBV7-6 to TRBJ1-1; TRBD1 might be the D (5 bases). With 6 bases removed from V and 1 base from J, the gap between germline ends came to 12 bases. This CDR3 region has 14 residues. CDR1 SGHVS and CDR2 FNYEAQ come from the germline V gene. In nucleotides, the CDR3 is TGTGCCAGCAGGACGGGGGGAAAGAACACTGAAGCTTTCTTT. Protein product: CASRTGGKNTEAFF.

The rearrangement links TRBV7-8 to TRBJ1-2; D gene uncertain. Deletions cut 2 bases from V and 2 bases from J, with 12 bases between. Germline-derived CDR1 and CDR2 are SGHVS and FQNEAQ. CDR3 size: 15 residues. This chain's CDR3 is CASSLFSEPNYGYTF. The CDR3 DNA is TGTGCCAGCAGCTTATTTAGTGAACCGAACTATGGCTACACCTTC.

V gene TRBV4-3 combines with J gene TRBJ1-5; D perhaps matches TRBD1 (5 bases). In germline, CDR1 is LGHNA, CDR2 YSLEER. The CDR3 contains 15 residues. Deletions cut 0 bases from V and 4 bases from J, with 10 bases between. CDR3 bases: TGCGCCAGCAGCCAAGATTCAGGGATTAATCAGCCCCAGCATTTT. Its protein product is CASSQDSGINQPQHF.

The chain recombines TRBV27 with TRBJ2-7; TRBD1 matches at 8 bases. Germline V CDR1 and CDR2: MNHEY, SMNVEV (reference sequence). The CDR3 spans 13 residues. The J segment lost 7 bases and the V segment lost 4 bases, leaving 6 bases of the junction unmatched. CDR3 bases: TGTGCCAGCAGTTACGGACAGGGAAAGGAGCAGTACTTC. Its protein product is CASSYGQGKEQYF.

This clone was seen once. The chain links TRBV5-1 to TRBJ2-5; the D gene is possibly TRBD1 (6 bases). This CDR3 has 14 amino acids. The ends were cut back, 3 bases at V and 2 bases at J, with 11 bases in the middle. Germline V CDR1 and CDR2: SGHRS, YFSETQ. The CDR3 nucleotides read TGCGCCAGCAGCTCCCAGGGGCTGCAAGAGACCCAGTACTTC. This translates into CASSSQGLQETQYF. Full variable domain (rest looked up from reference TRBV5-1 and TRBJ2-5): KAGVTQTPRYLIKTRGQQVTLSCSPISGHRSVSWYQQTPGQGLQFLFEYFSETQRNKGNFPGRFSGRQFSNSRSEMNVSTLELGDSALYLCASSSQGLQETQYFGPGTRLLVL.

V usage is TRBV18 and J usage is TRBJ1-1, with D unclear. CDR1 is KGHSH, CDR2 LQKENI, per germline. There are 16 residues in the CDR3. Trimming took 1 base from V and 0 from J, leaving 12 bases between them. CDR3 sequence: CASSPLSGSMNTEAFF. In DNA, the CDR3 is TGTGCCAGCTCACCACTTTCGGGAAGCATGAACACTGAAGCTTTCTTT.

The rearrangement links TRBV4-2 to TRBJ1-4, with TRBD1 as a possible D gene (5 bases). V was clipped by 6 bases and J by 6 bases, with 11 bases between them. CDR3 size: 13 residues. Germline-derived CDR1 and CDR2 are LGHNA and YNFKEQ. CDR3 loop: CASRAGGDEKLFF. CDR3 DNA sequence: TGTGCCAGCAGGGCTGGGGGGGATGAAAAACTGTTTTTT.